This paragraph covers one T cell receptor beta chain sequence. Its cognate antigen is unknown. The data originate from a study of vaccination and CD4 T cells after COVID-19. Study as a whole: Post-vaccination specimens were collected at a median of approximately 66 days following dose two (range 14 to 241). Spike peptides, overlapping and drawn from SARS-CoV-2, HCoV-NL63, HCoV-OC43 and HCoV-229E, were used to stimulate cells. Findings and limits, study-wide: Convalescent patients' median share of reactive clones seen only post-vaccination was about 86%.

Time point indicated: late sampling 161 to 241 days after vaccination in three convalescent patients. Treatment described: roughly 10-day PBMC culture with coronavirus spike peptide pools or control peptides (ViraFEST assay). The CDR3 has 11 amino acids. V was cut by 7 bases and J by 6 bases, with 10 bases left in between. Germline CDR1 reads DFQATT; CDR2 reads SNEGSKA (reference sequence). The Oncomine TCR Beta short-read assay was what sequenced the DNA obtained from cultured CD4+ T cells. MiXCR, run by TCRdb on the PCR reads, gives a single entry per CDR3 protein. The profile covers roughly 20,000 distinct CDR3 sequences, with approximately 42% appearing a single time and around 9% taken by the ten largest.

The chain couples TRBV20-1 to TRBJ2-1, with D perhaps given as TRBD1 or TRBD2 (5 bases each). This sample comprised CD4+ T cells from blood, cultured in vitro, obtained about 7 months after SARS-CoV-2 vaccination. The source is a human donor who had recovered from COVID-19. The CDR3 bases are TGCAGTGTGGGGGAGTTCAATGAGCAGTTCTTC. Translated, it gives CSVGEFNEQFF.